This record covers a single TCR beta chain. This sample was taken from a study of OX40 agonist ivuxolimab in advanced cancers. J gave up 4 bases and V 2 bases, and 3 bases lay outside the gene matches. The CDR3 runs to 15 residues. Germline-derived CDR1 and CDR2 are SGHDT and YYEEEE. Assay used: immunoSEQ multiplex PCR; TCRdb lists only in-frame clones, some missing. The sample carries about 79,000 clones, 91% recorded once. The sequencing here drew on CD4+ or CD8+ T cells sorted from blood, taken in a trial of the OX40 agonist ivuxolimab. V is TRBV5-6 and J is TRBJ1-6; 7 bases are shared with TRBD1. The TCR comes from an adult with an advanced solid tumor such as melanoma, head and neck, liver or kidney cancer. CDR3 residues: CASSFGTEYNSPLHF. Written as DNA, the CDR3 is TGTGCCAGCAGCTTCGGGACAGAGTATAATTCACCCCTCCACTTT.